This T cell receptor (beta chain) was captured in a study of blood T cell repertoires in COVID-19. Study-wide context: PBMCs, B-cell-depleted T cells, or T cells were the source of the cDNA or gDNA that made up the material.

The authors' processing: Reference gene primer amplification gave nucleated cell count estimates. The data were produced by immunoSEQ multiplex PCR, yet TCRdb's version contains in-frame clones alone and is incomplete. V, J and clone size are taken as reported in that table, and D and trimming were inferred from the DNA itself. Counted here are roughly 320,000 clones, almost 85% occurring once; the ten biggest clones make up roughly 7.8%. Germline lookup yields CDR1 SGHRS and CDR2 YFSETQ. The CDR3 loop spans 16 amino acids. V lost 5 bases and J 1 base, leaving 18 bases between the germline ends. Material: peripheral blood. The receptor was isolated from a human donor in a cohort sampled during active COVID-19. The V and J genes are TRBV5-1 and TRBJ1-2; perhaps TRBD1 as D (6 bases). CDR3 region: CASRGPGALVNYGYTF. The CDR3 DNA sequence: TGCGCCAGCAGGGGGCCAGGGGCCCTCGTTAACTATGGCTACACCTTC.